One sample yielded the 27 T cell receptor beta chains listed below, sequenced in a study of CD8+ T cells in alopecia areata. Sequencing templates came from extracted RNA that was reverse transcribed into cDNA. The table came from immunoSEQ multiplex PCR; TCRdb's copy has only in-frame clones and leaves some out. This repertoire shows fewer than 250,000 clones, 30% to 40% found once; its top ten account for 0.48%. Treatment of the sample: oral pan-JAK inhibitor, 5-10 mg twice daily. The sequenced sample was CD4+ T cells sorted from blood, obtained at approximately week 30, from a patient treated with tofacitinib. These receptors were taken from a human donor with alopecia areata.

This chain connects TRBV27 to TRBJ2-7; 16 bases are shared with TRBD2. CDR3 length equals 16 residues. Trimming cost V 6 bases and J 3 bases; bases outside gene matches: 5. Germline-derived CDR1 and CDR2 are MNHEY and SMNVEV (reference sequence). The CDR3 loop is CASSGTSGRGVYEQYF. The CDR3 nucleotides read TGTGCCAGCAGCGGGACTAGCGGGAGGGGAGTCTACGAGCAGTACTTC.

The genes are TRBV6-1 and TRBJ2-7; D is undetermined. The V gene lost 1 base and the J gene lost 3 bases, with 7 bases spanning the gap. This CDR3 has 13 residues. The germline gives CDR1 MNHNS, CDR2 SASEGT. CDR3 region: CASSEGLNYEQYF. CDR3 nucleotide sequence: TGTGCCAGCAGTGAAGGTCTCAACTACGAGCAGTACTTC.

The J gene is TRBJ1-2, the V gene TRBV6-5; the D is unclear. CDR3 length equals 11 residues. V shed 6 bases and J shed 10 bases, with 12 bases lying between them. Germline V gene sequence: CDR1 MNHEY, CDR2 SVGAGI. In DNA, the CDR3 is TGTGCCAGCAGACTACATTGGCTCTACACCTTC. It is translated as CASRLHWLYTF.

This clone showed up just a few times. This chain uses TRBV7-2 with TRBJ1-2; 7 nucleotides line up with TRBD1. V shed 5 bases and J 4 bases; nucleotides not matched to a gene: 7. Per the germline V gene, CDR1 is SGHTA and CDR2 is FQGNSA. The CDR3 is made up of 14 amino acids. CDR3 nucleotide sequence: TGTGCCAGCAGCATTTATGGACAGGCCTATGGCTACACCTTC. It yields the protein CASSIYGQAYGYTF.

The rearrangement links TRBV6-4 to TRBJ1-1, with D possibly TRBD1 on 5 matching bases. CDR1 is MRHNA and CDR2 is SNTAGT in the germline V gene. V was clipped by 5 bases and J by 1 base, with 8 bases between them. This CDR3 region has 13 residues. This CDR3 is CASSTQENTEAFF. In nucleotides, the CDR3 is TGTGCCAGCAGTACACAGGAGAACACTGAAGCTTTCTTT.

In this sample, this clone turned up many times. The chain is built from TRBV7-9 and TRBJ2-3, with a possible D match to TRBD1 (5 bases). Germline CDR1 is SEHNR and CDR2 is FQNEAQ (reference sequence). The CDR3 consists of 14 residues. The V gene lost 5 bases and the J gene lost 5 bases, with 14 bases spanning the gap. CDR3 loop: CASSPPQGIDTQYF. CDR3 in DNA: TGTGCCAGCAGCCCCCCCCAGGGAATAGATACGCAGTATTTT.

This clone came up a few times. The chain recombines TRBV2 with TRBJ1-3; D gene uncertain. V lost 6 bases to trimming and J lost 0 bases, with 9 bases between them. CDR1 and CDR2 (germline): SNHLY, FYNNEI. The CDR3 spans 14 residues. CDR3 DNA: TGTGCCAGCAGGCCCAACTTCTCTGGAAACACCATATATTTT. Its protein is CASRPNFSGNTIYF.

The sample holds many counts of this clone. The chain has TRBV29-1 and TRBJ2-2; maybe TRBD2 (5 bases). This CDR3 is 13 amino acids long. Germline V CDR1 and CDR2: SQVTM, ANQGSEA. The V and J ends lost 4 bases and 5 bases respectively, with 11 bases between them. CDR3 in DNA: TGCAGCGTTGGGCGGCGGAGGACCGGGGAGCTGTTTTTT. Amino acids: CSVGRRRTGELFF.

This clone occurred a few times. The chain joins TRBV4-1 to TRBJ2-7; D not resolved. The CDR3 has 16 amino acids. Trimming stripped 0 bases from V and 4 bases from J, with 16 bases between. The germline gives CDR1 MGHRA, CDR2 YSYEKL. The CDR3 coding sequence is TGCGCCAGCAGCCAAGACGTGCTTTCTGGCGGATACGAGCAGTACTTC. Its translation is CASSQDVLSGGYEQYF.

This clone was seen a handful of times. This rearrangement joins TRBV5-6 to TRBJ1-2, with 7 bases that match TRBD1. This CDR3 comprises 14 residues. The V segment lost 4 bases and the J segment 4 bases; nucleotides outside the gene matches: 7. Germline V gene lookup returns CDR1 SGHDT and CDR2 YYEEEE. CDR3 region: CASSARTGIYGYTF. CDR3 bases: TGTGCCAGCAGCGCGCGGACAGGAATCTATGGCTACACCTTC.

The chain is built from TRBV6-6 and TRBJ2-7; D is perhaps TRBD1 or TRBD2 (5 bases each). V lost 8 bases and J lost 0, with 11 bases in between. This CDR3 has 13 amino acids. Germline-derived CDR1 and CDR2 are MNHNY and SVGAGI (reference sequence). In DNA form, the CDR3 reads TGTGCCAGCGGCCCAGGGAGCTCCTACGAGCAGTACTTC. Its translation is CASGPGSSYEQYF.

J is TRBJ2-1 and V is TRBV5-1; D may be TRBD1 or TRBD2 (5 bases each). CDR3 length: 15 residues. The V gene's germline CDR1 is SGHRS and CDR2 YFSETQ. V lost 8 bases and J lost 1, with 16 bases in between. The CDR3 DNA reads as TGCGCCAGTACGCTGACTGGGGGTTCCTACAATGAGCAGTTCTTC. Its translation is CASTLTGGSYNEQFF. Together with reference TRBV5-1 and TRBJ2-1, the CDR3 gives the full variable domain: KAGVTQTPRYLIKTRGQQVTLSCSPISGHRSVSWYQQTPGQGLQFLFEYFSETQRNKGNFPGRFSGRQFSNSRSEMNVSTLELGDSALYLCASTLTGGSYNEQFFGPGTRLTVL.

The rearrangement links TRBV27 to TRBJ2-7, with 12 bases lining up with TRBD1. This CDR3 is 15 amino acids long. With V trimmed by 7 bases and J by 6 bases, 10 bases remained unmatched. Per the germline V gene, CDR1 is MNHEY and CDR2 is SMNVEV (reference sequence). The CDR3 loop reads CASKSLGTGGGEQYF. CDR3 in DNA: TGTGCCAGCAAATCTTTAGGGACAGGGGGCGGCGAGCAGTACTTC.

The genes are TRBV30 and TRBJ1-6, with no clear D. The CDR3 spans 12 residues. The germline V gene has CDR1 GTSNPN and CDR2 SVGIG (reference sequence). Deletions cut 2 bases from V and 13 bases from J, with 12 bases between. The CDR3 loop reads CAWSPRIGPLHF. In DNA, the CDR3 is TGTGCCTGGAGTCCAAGGATTGGGCCCCTCCACTTT. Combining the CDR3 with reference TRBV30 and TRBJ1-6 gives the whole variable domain SQTIHQWPATLVQPVGSPLSLECTVEGTSNPNLYWYRQAAGRGLQLLFYSVGIGQISSEVPQNLSASRPQDRQFILSSKKLLLSDSGFYLCAWSPRIGPLHFGNGTRLTVT.

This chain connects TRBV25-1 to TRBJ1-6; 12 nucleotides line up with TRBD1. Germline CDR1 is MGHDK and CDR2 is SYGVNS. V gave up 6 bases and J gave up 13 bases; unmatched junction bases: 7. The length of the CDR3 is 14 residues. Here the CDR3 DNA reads TGTGCCAGCAGCAGGGGACAGGGGGCATCCCCCCTCCACTTT. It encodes CASSRGQGASPLHF. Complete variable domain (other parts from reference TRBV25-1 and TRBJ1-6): EADIYQTPRYLVIGTGKKITLECSQTMGHDKMYWYQQDPGMELHLIHYSYGVNSTEKGDLSSESTVSRIRTEHFPLTLESARPSHTSQYLCASSRGQGASPLHFGNGTRLTVT.

In nucleotides, the CDR3 is TGTGCCACAGAAGGGGGCGTAAGAGCTTTCTTT. Translating gives CATEGGVRAFF. The rearrangement joins TRBV28 to TRBJ1-1, with TRBD1 matching over 7 bases. With 10 bases clipped from V and 10 bases from J, the junction kept 9 bases outside the gene matches. The germline V gene has CDR1 MDHEN and CDR2 SYDVKM. This CDR3 is 11 amino acids long. Using reference TRBV28 and TRBJ1-1 for the parts outside the CDR3, the full variable domain is DVKVTQSSRYLVKRTGEKVFLECVQDMDHENMFWYRQDPGLGLRLIYFSYDVKMKEKGDIPEGYSVSREKKERFSLILESASTNQTSMYLCATEGGVRAFFGQGTRLTVV.

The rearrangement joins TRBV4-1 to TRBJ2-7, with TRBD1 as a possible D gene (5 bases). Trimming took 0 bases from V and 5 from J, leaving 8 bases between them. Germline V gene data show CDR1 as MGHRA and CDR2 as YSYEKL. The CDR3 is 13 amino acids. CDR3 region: CASSQDVRDEQYF. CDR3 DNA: TGCGCCAGCAGCCAAGATGTCAGGGACGAGCAGTACTTC.

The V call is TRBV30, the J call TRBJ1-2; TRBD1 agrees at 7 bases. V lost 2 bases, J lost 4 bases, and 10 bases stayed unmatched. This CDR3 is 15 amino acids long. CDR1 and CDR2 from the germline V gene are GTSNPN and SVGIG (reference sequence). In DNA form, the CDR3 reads TGTGCCTGGAGTAACGGGGGGAAGGGGGCCTATGGCTACACCTTC. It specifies CAWSNGGKGAYGYTF.

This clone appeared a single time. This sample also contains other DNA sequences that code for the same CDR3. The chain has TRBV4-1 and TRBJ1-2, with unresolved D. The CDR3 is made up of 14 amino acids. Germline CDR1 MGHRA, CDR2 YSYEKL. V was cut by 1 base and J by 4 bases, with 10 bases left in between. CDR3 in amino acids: CASSQGPGGYGYTF. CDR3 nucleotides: TGCGCCAGCAGCCAAGGCCCCGGCGGCTATGGCTACACCTTC.

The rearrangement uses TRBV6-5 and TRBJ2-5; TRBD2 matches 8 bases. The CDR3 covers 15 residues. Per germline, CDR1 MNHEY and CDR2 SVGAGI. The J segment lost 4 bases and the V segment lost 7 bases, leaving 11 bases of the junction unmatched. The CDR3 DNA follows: TGTGCCAGCAACTATATCGGGGCGGGGGGAGAGACCCAGTACTTC. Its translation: CASNYIGAGGETQYF.

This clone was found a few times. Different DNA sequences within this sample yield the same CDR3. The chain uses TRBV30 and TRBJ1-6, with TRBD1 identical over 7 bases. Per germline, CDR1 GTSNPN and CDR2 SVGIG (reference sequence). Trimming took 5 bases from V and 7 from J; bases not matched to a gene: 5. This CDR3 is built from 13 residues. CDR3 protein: CAWQKTGNSPLHF. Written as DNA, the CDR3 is TGTGCCTGGCAGAAGACAGGGAATTCACCCCTCCACTTT.

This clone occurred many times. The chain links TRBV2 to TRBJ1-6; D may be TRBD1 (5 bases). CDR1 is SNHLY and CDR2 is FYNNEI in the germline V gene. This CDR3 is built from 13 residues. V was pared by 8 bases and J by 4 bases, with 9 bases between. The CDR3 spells CASEQGYNSPLHF. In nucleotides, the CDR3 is TGTGCCAGCGAGCAGGGTTATAATTCACCCCTCCACTTT.

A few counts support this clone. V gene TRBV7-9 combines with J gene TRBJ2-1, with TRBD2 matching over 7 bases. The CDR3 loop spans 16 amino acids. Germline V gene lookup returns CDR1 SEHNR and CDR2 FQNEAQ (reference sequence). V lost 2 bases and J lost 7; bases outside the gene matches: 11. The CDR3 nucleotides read TGTGCCAGCAGCTTATCTTATGCGGGAGATGCGAATGAGCAGTTCTTC. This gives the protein CASSLSYAGDANEQFF.

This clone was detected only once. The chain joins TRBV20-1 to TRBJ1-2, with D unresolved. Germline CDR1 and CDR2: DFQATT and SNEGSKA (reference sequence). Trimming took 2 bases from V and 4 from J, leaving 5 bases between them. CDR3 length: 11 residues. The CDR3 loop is CSARRSYGYTF. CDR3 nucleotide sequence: TGCAGTGCTAGAAGAAGCTATGGCTACACCTTC.

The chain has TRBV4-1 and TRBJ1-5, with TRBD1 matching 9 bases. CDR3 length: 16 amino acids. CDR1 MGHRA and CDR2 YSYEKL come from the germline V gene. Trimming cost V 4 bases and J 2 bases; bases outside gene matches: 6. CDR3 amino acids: CASSLQGARGNQPQHF. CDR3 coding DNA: TGCGCCAGCAGCCTACAGGGGGCGCGGGGCAATCAGCCCCAGCATTTT.

CDR3 sequence (DNA): TGTGCCAGCAGCGTCGGGACTAGCTCCCCAGAGGGCCCCTACGAGCAGTACTTC. Amino acid sequence: CASSVGTSSPEGPYEQYF. The chain carries TRBV9 and TRBJ2-7, with 9 bases lining up with TRBD2. Looked up from germline, CDR1 is SGDLS and CDR2 is YYNGEE. The CDR3 runs to 18 residues. V was pared by 2 bases and J by 2 bases, with 14 bases of the junction left unmatched.

CDR3 coding DNA: TGCGCCAGCAGTCAATCTGGGTGTCGGGGAGAGGGCACCGGGGAGCTGTTTTTT. It codes for CASSQSGCRGEGTGELFF. The genes are TRBV23-1 and TRBJ2-2, with D possibly matching TRBD2 (5 bases). TRBV23-1 is an ORF, with its function uncertain. Trimming removed 0 bases at V and 4 bases at J, with 18 bases between. The CDR3 runs 18 residues.